This TCR beta chain was sequenced in a study of T-cell reconstitution after alpha-beta-depleted transplantation in children. Findings of the study overall: Newly generated T cells supplied most T-cell counts and diversity one year post-transplant. High day-60 TCRbeta diversity in some patients came from surviving recipient T cells and thymic progenitors.

Unique molecular identifiers featured in how the TCRbeta library was prepared. MiXCR, applied by TCRdb to the PCR reads, yields one record per CDR3 protein. This sample yields under 450,000 distinct CDR3 sequences, of which roughly 17% are seen a single time; just under 30% belongs to the top ten. Concerning this clonotype: What it recognizes is unknown.

Germline V gives CDR1 LGHDT, CDR2 YNNKEL (reference sequence). CDR3 size: 15 residues. The V and J ends lost 4 bases and 7 bases, in that order; junction bases with no gene match: 8. This sequence was found in a boy younger than two who had a stem cell transplant for Wiskott-Aldrich syndrome, so the T cells may come from the graft donor. The V call is TRBV3-1, the J call TRBJ2-1; TRBD1 matches 9 bases. The material was PBMCs, mostly from graft donor cells, obtained 360 days after TCRalphabeta/CD19-depleted stem cell transplant. The CDR3 DNA follows: TGTGCCAGCAGCCTCTCCGGGACAGGGAAGAATGAGCAGTTCTTC. Its protein product is CASSLSGTGKNEQFF.